This TCR beta chain is drawn from a study of shared clonotypes between healthy human individuals. Naive CD8 cells were CD45RO-negative, positively selected for CCR7, excluding terminally differentiated effector memory CD45RA+ cells. Every one of the donors was a Caucasian adult that lived in Nashville, Tennessee. Losses at the gene ends were 6 bases for V and 4 bases for J; bases not matched to a gene: 8. The CDR3 extends over 14 amino acids. Per the germline V gene, CDR1 is SGHRS and CDR2 is YFSETQ. The deep-level immunoSEQ assay was used. Generated by immunoSEQ multiplex PCR, the TCRdb table keeps only in-frame clones and is missing some. The sample lists about 2.1 million clones, 93% seen once, with around 1.8% in the top ten.

The sample comprised naive CD8+ T cells from PBMCs. V and J are TRBV5-1 and TRBJ2-3, with 7 nucleotides matching TRBD1. The receptor comes from a man aged 18 to 35 in good health. Some clones in this sample may be carry-over from other donors' samples. The CDR3 nucleotides read TGCGCCAGCATGCGTTACGGACAGGCAGATACGCAGTATTTT. The encoded protein is CASMRYGQADTQYF.